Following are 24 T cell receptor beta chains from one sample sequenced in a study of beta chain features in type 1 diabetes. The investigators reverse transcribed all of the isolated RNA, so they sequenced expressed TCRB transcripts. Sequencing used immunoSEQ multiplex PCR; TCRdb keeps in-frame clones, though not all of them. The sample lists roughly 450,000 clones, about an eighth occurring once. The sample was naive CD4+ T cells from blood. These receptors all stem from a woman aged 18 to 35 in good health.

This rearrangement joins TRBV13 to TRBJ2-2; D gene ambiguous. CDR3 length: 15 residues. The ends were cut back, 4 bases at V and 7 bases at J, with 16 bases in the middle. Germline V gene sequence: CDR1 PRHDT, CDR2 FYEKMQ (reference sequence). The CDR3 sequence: CASSYRWTTGGELFF. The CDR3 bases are TGTGCCAGCAGCTACCGGTGGACCACGGGCGGGGAGCTGTTTTTT.

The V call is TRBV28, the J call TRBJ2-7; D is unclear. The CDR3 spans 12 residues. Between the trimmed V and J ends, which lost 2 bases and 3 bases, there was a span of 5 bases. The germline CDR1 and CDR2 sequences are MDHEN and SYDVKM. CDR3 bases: TGTGCCAGCAGTTTAGGACGCTACGAGCAGTACGTC. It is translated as CASSLGRYEQYV.

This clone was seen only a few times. The CDR3 DNA reads as TGTGCCAGCAGCTTAGGGCAGAACGACTATGGCTACACCTTC. It is translated as CASSLGQNDYGYTF. V usage is TRBV11-2 and J usage is TRBJ1-2; D uncertain. From germline, CDR1 is SGHAT and CDR2 FQNNGV. The V end was cut by 1 base, the J end by 3 bases, with 9 bases between. This CDR3 spans 14 amino acids.

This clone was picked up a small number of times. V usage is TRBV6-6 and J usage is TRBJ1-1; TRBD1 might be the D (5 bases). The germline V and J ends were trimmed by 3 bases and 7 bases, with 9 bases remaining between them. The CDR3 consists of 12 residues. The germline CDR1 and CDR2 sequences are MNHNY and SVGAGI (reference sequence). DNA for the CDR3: TGTGCCAGCAGTTATGGGGACGTTGAAGCTTTCTTT. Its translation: CASSYGDVEAFF.

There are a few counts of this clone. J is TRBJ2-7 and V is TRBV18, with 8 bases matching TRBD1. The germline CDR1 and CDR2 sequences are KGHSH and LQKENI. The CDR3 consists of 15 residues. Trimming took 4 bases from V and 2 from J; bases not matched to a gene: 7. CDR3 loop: CASSLSGTGPYEQYV. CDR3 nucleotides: TGTGCCAGCTCACTATCCGGGACAGGCCCCTACGAGCAGTACGTC.

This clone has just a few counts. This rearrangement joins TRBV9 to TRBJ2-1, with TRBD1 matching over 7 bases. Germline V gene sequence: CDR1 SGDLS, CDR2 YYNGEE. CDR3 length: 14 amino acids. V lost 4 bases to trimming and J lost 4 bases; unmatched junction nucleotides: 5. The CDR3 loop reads CASSPRQGYNEQFF. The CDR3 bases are TGTGCCAGCAGCCCGAGACAGGGATACAATGAGCAGTTCTTC.

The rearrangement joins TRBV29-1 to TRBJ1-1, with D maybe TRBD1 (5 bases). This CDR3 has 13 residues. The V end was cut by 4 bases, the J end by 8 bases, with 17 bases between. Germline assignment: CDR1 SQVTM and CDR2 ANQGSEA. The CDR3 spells CSVAPRGVREAFF. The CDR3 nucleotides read TGCAGCGTTGCGCCTCGAGGGGTGAGGGAAGCTTTCTTT.

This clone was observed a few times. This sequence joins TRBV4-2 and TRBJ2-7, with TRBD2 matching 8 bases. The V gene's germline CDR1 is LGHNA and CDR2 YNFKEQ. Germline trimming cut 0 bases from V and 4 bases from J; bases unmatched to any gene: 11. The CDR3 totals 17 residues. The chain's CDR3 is CASSQDYGGATSYEQYF. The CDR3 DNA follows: TGTGCCAGCAGCCAAGATTACGGGGGGGCAACTTCGTACGAGCAGTACTTC.

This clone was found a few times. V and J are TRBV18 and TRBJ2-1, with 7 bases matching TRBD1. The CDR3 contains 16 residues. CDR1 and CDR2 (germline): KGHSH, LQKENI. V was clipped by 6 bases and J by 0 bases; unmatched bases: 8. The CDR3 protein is CASSHLGDSSYNEQFF. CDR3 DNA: TGTGCCAGCTCTCACCTCGGGGACAGCTCCTACAATGAGCAGTTCTTC.

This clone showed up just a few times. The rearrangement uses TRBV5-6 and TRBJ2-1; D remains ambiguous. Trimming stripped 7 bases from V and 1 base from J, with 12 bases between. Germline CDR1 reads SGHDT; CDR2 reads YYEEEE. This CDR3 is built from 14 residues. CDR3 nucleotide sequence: TGTGCCAGCCTTAAATCTACGTCCTACAATGAGCAGTTCTTC. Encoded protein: CASLKSTSYNEQFF.

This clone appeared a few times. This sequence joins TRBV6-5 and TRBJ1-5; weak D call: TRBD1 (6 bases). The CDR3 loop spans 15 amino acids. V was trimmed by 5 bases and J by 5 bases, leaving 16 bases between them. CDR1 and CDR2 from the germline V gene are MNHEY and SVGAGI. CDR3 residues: CASSRETGKDQPQHF. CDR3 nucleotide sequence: TGTGCCAGCAGTAGGGAGACAGGAAAAGATCAGCCCCAGCATTTT.

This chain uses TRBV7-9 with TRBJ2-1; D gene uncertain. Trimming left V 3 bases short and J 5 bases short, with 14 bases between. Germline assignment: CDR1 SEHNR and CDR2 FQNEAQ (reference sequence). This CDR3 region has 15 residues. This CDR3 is CASSFPPWRNNEQFF. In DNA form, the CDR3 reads TGTGCCAGCAGCTTCCCCCCCTGGCGCAACAATGAGCAGTTCTTC.

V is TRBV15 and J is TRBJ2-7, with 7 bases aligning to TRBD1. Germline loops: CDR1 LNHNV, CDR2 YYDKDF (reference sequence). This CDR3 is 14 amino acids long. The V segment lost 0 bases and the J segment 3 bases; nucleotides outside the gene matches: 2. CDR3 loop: CATSREGGNYEQYF. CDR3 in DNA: TGTGCCACCAGCAGAGAAGGGGGCAACTACGAGCAGTACTTC.

CDR3 amino acids: CASSLGGRRGYEQYF. In nucleotides, the CDR3 is TGTGCCAGCAGCTTAGGTGGTCGGAGGGGATACGAGCAGTACTTC. The chain is built from TRBV7-6 and TRBJ2-7, with a tentative D call TRBD2 (6 bases). This CDR3 has 15 residues. Trimming took 1 base from V and 4 from J, leaving 14 bases between them. Per germline, CDR1 SGHVS and CDR2 FNYEAQ. Using reference TRBV7-6 and TRBJ2-7 for the parts outside the CDR3, the full variable domain is GAGVSQSPRYKVTKRGQDVALRCDPISGHVSLYWYRQALGQGPEFLTYFNYEAQQDKSGLPNDRFSAERPEGSISTLTIQRTEQRDSAMYRCASSLGGRRGYEQYFGPGTRLTVT.

CDR3 sequence: CATSRDLWYTEAFF. DNA of the CDR3: TGTGCCACCAGCAGAGACTTGTGGTACACTGAAGCTTTCTTT. The chain is built from TRBV15 and TRBJ1-1, with unresolved D. CDR1 is LNHNV, CDR2 YYDKDF, per germline (reference sequence). CDR3 length: 14 amino acids. The germline V and J ends were trimmed by 0 bases and 3 bases, with 8 bases remaining between them.

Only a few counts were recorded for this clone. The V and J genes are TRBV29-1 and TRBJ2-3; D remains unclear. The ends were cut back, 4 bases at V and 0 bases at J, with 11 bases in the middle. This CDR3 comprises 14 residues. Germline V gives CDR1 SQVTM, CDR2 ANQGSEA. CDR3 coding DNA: TGCAGCGTTGTAGGAGTAATGAGCACAGATACGCAGTATTTT. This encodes CSVVGVMSTDTQYF.

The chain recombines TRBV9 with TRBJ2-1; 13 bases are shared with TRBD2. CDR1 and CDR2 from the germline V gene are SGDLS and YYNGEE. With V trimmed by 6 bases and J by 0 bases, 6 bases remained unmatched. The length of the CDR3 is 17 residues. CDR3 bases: TGTGCCAGCACCTCCGGGACTAGCGGGACCTCCTACAATGAGCAGTTCTTC. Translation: CASTSGTSGTSYNEQFF.

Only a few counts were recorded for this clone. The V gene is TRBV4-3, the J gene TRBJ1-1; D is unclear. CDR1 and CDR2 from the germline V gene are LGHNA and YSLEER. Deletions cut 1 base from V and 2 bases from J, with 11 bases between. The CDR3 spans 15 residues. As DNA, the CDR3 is TGCGCCAGCAGCCAAGGTCTTTGGGGAAACACTGAAGCTTTCTTT. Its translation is CASSQGLWGNTEAFF.

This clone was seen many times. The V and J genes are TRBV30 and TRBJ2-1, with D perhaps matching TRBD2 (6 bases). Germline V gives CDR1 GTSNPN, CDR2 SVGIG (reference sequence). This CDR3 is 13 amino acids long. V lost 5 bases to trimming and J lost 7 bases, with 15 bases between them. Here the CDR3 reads CAWARDSRNEQFF. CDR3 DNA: TGTGCCTGGGCCCGGGACTCCAGAAATGAGCAGTTCTTC.

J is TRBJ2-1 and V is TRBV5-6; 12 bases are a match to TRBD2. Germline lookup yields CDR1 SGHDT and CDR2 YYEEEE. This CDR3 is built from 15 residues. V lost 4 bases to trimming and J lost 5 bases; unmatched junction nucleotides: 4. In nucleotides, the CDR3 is TGTGCCAGCAGCATACTAGCGGGAGGACACAATGAGCAGTTCTTC. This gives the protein CASSILAGGHNEQFF.

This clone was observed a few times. CDR3 region: CASSWAVNTEAFF. CDR3 nucleotide sequence: TGTGCCAGCAGCTGGGCAGTGAACACTGAAGCTTTCTTT. The V call is TRBV6-5, the J call TRBJ1-1; no definite D call. V was clipped by 6 bases and J by 0 bases, with 8 bases between them. The CDR3 has 13 amino acids. Germline assignment: CDR1 MNHEY and CDR2 SVGAGI.

The CDR3 bases are TGTGCCAGCAGGGTTAGCTCCTATAATTCACCCCTCCACTTT. It is translated as CASRVSSYNSPLHF. The chain uses TRBV6-5 and TRBJ1-6; no definite D call. V gave up 6 bases and J gave up 0 bases, with 6 bases separating them. The germline V gene encodes CDR1 MNHEY and CDR2 SVGAGI. The CDR3 covers 14 residues.

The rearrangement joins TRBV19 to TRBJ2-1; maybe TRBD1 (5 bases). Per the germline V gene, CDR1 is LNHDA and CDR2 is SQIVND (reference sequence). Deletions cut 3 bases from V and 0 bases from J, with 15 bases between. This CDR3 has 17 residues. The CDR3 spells CASSIGWGTSSYNEQFF. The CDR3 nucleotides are TGTGCCAGTAGTATTGGTTGGGGCACCAGCTCCTACAATGAGCAGTTCTTC.

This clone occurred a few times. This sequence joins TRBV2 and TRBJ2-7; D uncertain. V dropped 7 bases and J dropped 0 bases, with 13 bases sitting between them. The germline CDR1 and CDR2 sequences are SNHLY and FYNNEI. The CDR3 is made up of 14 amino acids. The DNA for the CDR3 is TGTGCCAGCACTGGTAACGTTGGCTCCTACGAGCAGTACGTC. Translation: CASTGNVGSYEQYV.